Included here is one T cell receptor (beta chain) sequence, with context. The antigen is not known. V was cut by 1 base and J by 1 base, with 7 bases left in between. The V gene's germline CDR1 is SGHVS and CDR2 FQNEAQ. The CDR3 extends over 14 amino acids. This sample stems from a study of T-cell memory formation after mild COVID-19. Background on the study: TCR clusters were mostly confined to one donor each. Study outcomes and limitations: Some SARS-CoV-2-responding clones were already detected in memory before infection.

From 5'RACE with constant-segment primers came TCR alpha and TCR beta cDNA libraries that carried sample barcodes and UMIs. A single record per CDR3 protein comes from TCRdb applying MiXCR to the 5' RACE reads. This table holds 350,000 to 450,000 distinct CDR3 sequences, around an eighth found once. Sequencing was done on a sample of PBMCs or a T cell subset sorted from them (not recorded which). The chain is built from TRBV7-8 and TRBJ1-1; D uncertain. The source of this sequence is a man aged 18 to 29 who had mild COVID-19 (a few samples of this study predate the infection). Cell type and time point are not known. DNA of the CDR3: TGTGCCAGCAGCTTAGTCGGGTCGAACACTGAAGCTTTCTTT. Protein: CASSLVGSNTEAFF. Full variable domain (rest looked up from reference TRBV7-8 and TRBJ1-1): GAGVSQSPRYKVAKRGQDVALRCDPISGHVSLFWYQQALGQGPEFLTYFQNEAQLDKSGLPSDRFFAERPEGSVSTLKIQRTQQEDSAVYLCASSLVGSNTEAFFGQGTRLTVV.